This T cell receptor beta chain emerged from a study of shared clonotypes between healthy human individuals. Study-wide results and caveats: Clonotype sharing among donors was expected to depend on sequencing depth. Memory subsets generally showed lower estimated richness than naive subsets.

Germline CDR1 is KGHSH and CDR2 is LQKENI. Trimming pared 2 bases from V and 2 bases from J, leaving 13 bases between. There are 16 residues in the CDR3. Regarding this clone: What it recognizes is unknown.

The authors distributed each subset's genomic DNA evenly over several immunoSEQ plates. Assay used: immunoSEQ multiplex PCR; TCRdb lists only in-frame clones, some missing. In the table there are around 2,000,000 clones, roughly 94% of which are singletons. Material: naive CD4+ T cells sorted from blood. Subset in this sample: CD45RA+ positively selected. The rearrangement joins TRBV18 to TRBJ2-4; D is uncertain. This receptor was obtained from a man aged 18 to 35 in good health. This CDR3 is CASSPRAQLTKNIQYF. CDR3 in DNA: TGTGCCAGCTCACCAAGGGCCCAATTGACCAAAAACATTCAGTACTTC.